Sequencing of this T cell receptor (beta chain) was carried out in a study of cytomegalovirus exposure and HLA in healthy donors. Study-wide results and limits: More clonal expansion characterized HLA-associated TCR beta chains than equally common others in a later analysis. Excluded were some V segments that proved indistinguishable, including TRBV6-2 and TRBV6-3.

60 Vbeta and 13 Jbeta primers were used in PCR. Sequencing was performed with immunoSEQ multiplex PCR; in TCRdb, only in-frame clones are kept and a portion is missing. The sample consists of 150,000 to 200,000 clones, 60% to 85% of them appearing once. Between the trimmed V and J ends, which lost 1 base and 2 bases, there was a span of 9 bases. CDR1 is KGHSH and CDR2 is LQKENI in the germline V gene. The CDR3 contains 15 residues. As regards this clone: The antigen remains unidentified.

The receptor's source is a woman aged 35 to 49 in good health and CMV-seronegative. The chain is built from TRBV18 and TRBJ1-3, with a tentative D call TRBD1 (5 bases). The sequenced sample was PBMCs. CDR3 amino acids: CASSPHQGAGNTIYF. The CDR3 DNA is TGTGCCAGCTCACCACATCAAGGGGCTGGAAACACCATATATTTT.